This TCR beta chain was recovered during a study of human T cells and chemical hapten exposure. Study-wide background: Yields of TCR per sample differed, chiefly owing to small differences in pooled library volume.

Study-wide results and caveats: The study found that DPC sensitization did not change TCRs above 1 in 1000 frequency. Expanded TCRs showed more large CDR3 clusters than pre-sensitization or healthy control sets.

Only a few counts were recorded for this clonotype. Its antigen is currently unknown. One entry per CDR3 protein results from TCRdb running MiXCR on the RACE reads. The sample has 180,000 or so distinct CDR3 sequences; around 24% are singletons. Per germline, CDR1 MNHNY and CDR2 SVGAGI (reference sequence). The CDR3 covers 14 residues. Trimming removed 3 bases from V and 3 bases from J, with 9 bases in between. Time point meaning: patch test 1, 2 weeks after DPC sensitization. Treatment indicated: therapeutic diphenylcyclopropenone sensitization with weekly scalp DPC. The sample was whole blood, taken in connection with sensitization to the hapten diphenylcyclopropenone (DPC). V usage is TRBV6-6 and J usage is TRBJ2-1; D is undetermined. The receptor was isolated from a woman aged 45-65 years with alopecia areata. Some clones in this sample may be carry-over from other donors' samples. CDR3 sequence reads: CASSYGTYYNEQFF. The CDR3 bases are TGTGCCAGCAGTTATGGCACCTACTACAATGAGCAGTTCTTC.